The 10 T cell receptor beta chains listed next were all sequenced from one sample in a study of T cell repertoires in cytomegalovirus infection (dated by TCRdb to about 2019). This sample was sequenced with an Illumina HiSeq 1500. Starting from the raw public reads, TCRdb applied fastp trimming at Q25, assembled clones with MiXCR and retained in-frame beta chains. Each CDR3 protein gets just one entry, which takes the most common genes and DNA from the rows behind it. Here the sample has approximately 750,000 distinct CDR3 sequences; less than 40% occur a single time. Roughly 2.8% of the sample comes from the top ten. Input material: PBMCs. Receptors were obtained from a human donor in good health (CMV status not recorded). Some clones in this sample may be carry-over from other donors' samples.

This clonotype has only a few counts. The CDR3 coding sequence is TGTGCCAGCAGCTTAGCGGGGGGGCTCGGCACAGATACGCAGTATTTT. Encoded protein: CASSLAGGLGTDTQYF. The chain has TRBV28 and TRBJ2-3; 11 nucleotides agree with TRBD2. Germline V gives CDR1 MDHEN, CDR2 SYDVKM. The CDR3 runs 16 residues. The V gene end was trimmed by 6 bases and the J gene end by 1 base; junction bases not matched to a gene: 6. Based on the CDR3 plus reference TRBV28 and TRBJ2-3, the full variable domain is DVKVTQSSRYLVKRTGEKVFLECVQDMDHENMFWYRQDPGLGLRLIYFSYDVKMKEKGDIPEGYSVSREKKERFSLILESASTNQTSMYLCASSLAGGLGTDTQYFGPGTRLTVL.

This clonotype occurred once. J is TRBJ1-5 and V is TRBV28; a weak D match, TRBD1 (5 bases). CDR1 is MDHEN and CDR2 is SYDVKM in the germline V gene. CDR3 length: 15 residues. Trimming pared 3 bases from V and 9 bases from J, leaving 18 bases between. The CDR3 loop reads CASSFTRGGSRPQHF. The DNA for the CDR3 is TGTGCCAGCAGTTTTACCCGGGGGGGGTCCAGGCCCCAGCATTTT.

Details on this clonotype: A much larger clone is a single base away; this may be a read error. Since no conserved phenylalanine or tryptophan closes the CDR3, a read error is the likely cause. This rearrangement joins TRBV7-2 to TRBJ1-4, with D possibly TRBD1 on 5 matching bases. Trimming removed 2 bases from V and 7 bases from J, with 17 bases in between. Germline V gene data show CDR1 as SGHTA and CDR2 as FQGNSA. The CDR3 runs 16 residues. In DNA, the CDR3 is TGTGCCAGCAGCTTAAGCGGGGACCGGACGTTTGAAAAACTGTTTTGT. Protein: CASSLSGDRTFEKLFC.

This sequence joins TRBV6-1 and TRBJ1-5; D not certain. The germline V gene has CDR1 MNHNS and CDR2 SASEGT. The germline V and J ends were trimmed by 6 bases and 4 bases, with 13 bases remaining between them. The CDR3 runs 14 residues. The CDR3 coding sequence is TGTGCCAGCAGGGTACTTGGGCCAAATCAGCCCCAGCATTTT. It translates to CASRVLGPNQPQHF.

This clonotype was observed a few times. The genes are TRBV7-4 and TRBJ2-7; 7 bases are shared with TRBD1. The CDR3 has 15 residues. Per germline, CDR1 SGHVT and CDR2 SQSDAQ. Trimming cost V 4 bases and J 5 bases; bases outside gene matches: 11. This chain's CDR3 is CASSYLNRQGNEQYF. The CDR3 DNA sequence: TGTGCCAGCAGCTACCTAAATAGACAGGGCAACGAGCAGTACTTC. The variable domain in full, completed from reference TRBV7-4 and TRBJ2-7, reads GAGVSQSPRYKVAKRGRDVALRCDSISGHVTLYWYRQTLGQGSEVLTYSQSDAQRDKSGRPSGRFSAERPERSVSTLKIQRTEQGDSAVYLCASSYLNRQGNEQYFGPGTRLTVT.

In its sample, this clonotype was seen a few times. The chain uses TRBV6-6 and TRBJ2-3; D gene unclear. CDR3 size: 15 residues. The V and J ends lost 4 bases and 2 bases respectively, with 13 bases between them. Germline V gene lookup returns CDR1 MNHNY and CDR2 SVGAGI (reference sequence). This CDR3 reads CASSSPFLHTDTQYF. The CDR3 DNA reads TGTGCCAGCAGTTCCCCTTTCCTCCACACAGATACGCAGTATTTT.

In this sample, this clonotype turned up a few times. The chain employs TRBV10-3 and TRBJ2-7; 14 nucleotides align to TRBD2. The germline V gene encodes CDR1 ENHRY and CDR2 SYGVKD. This CDR3 contains 18 residues. With V trimmed by 1 base and J by 2 bases, 7 bases remained unmatched. In nucleotides, the CDR3 is TGTGCCATCAGTGAGTACACCGGGACTAGCGGGAGTGCCTACGAGCAGTACTTC. It specifies CAISEYTGTSGSAYEQYF.

The chain carries TRBV11-2 and TRBJ2-7, with 8 bases lining up with TRBD2. This CDR3 has 15 residues. Germline CDR1 reads SGHAT; CDR2 reads FQNNGV. The V gene end was trimmed by 4 bases and the J gene end by 3 bases; junction bases not matched to a gene: 8. The DNA of the CDR3 is TGTGCCAGCAGCTCTGGGGCTAGCGGGTACTACGAGCAGTACTTC. Encoded protein: CASSSGASGYYEQYF. Full variable domain (outside the CDR3, taken from reference TRBV11-2 and TRBJ2-7): EAGVAQSPRYKIIEKRQSVAFWCNPISGHATLYWYQQILGQGPKLLIQFQNNGVVDDSQLPKDRFSAERLKGVDSTLKIQPAKLEDSAVYLCASSSGASGYYEQYFGPGTRLTVT.

This clonotype was picked up many times. The chain couples TRBV7-2 to TRBJ1-1, with a tentative D call TRBD1 (5 bases). This CDR3 spans 14 amino acids. The V end lost 5 bases, the J end lost 1 base, and 11 bases lay between the germline ends. Germline V lookup: CDR1 SGHTA, CDR2 FQGNSA. Here the CDR3 DNA reads TGTGCCAGCAGCGTGGGGCCGCGGAACACTGAAGCTTTCTTT. As protein: CASSVGPRNTEAFF.

The V gene is TRBV7-2, the J gene TRBJ2-7, with 8 bases that match TRBD2. Per germline, CDR1 SGHTA and CDR2 FQGNSA. The CDR3 loop spans 12 amino acids. Trimming took 3 bases from V and 11 from J; bases not matched to a gene: 6. CDR3 DNA: TGTGCCAGCAGCTTCCTCCCGGGGGGGGAGTACTTC. Amino acids: CASSFLPGGEYF.